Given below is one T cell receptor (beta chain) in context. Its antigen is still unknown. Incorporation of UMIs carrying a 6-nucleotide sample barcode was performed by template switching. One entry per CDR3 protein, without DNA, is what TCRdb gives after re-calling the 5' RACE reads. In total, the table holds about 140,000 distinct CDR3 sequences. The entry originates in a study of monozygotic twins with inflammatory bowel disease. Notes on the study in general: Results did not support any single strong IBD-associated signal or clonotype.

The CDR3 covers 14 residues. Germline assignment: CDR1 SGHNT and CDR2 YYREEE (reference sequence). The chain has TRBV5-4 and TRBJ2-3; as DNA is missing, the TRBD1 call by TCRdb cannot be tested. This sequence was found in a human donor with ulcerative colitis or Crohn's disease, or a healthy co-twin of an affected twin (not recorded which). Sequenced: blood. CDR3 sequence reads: CASSVARRGDTQYF. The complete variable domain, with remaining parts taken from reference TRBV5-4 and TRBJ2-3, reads ETGVTQSPTHLIKTRGQQVTLRCSSQSGHNTVSWYQQALGQGPQFIFQYYREEENGRGNFPPRFSGLQFPNYSSELNVNALELDDSALYLCASSVARRGDTQYFGPGTRLTVL.